These T cell receptor beta chains were read from a single sample in a study of CD8 T cells in ankylosing spondylitis. TCRdb recomputed calls from the 5' RACE reads with MiXCR, one row per CDR3 protein. The sample lists roughly 130,000 distinct CDR3 sequences, roughly 8.4% seen once, with about 7.3% in the top ten. Material for sequencing was synovial fluid, either unsorted or a sorted T cell fraction (not recorded which). The receptors stem from a male donor with ankylosing spondylitis. CDR3s include the opening cysteine and the closing phenylalanine or tryptophan. Each record gives: J gene, V gene, D gene, clone size, CDR3 protein, CDR3 DNA. D genes are given only for firm matches. Size tells how often a clone was seen (once, few, many) or the class of an expanded clone, and some rows leave it out.

J: TRBJ2-7; V: TRBV11-2; D: TRBD2; size: few; CDR3: CASSLPGTTSYEQYF; DNA: TGTGCCAGCAGCTTACCCGGGACTACCTCCTACGAGCAGTACTTC
J: TRBJ1-5; V: TRBV5-4; D: TRBD1; size: NA; CDR3: CASSLGGQVPQPQHF; DNA: TGTGCCAGCAGCTTGGGAGGACAGGTTCCCCAGCCCCAGCATTTT
J: TRBJ2-7; V: TRBV7-6; D: TRBD2; size: NA; CDR3: CASSAGTREQYF; DNA: TGTGCCAGCAGCGCCGGGACTAGGGAGCAGTACTTC
J: TRBJ1-1; V: TRBV27; D: NA; size: many; CDR3: CASSGTYTEAFF; DNA: TGTGCCAGCTCGGGAACATACACTGAAGCTTTCTTT
J: TRBJ2-5; V: TRBV5-1; D: NA; size: many; CDR3: CASSFGPTQETQYF; DNA: TGCGCCAGCAGCTTTGGACCGACCCAAGAGACCCAGTACTTC
J: TRBJ1-5; V: TRBV27; D: NA; size: many; CDR3: CASRGGTGRNQPQHF; DNA: TGTGCCAGCAGGGGGGGAACAGGACGCAATCAGCCCCAGCATTTT
J: TRBJ2-7; V: TRBV20-1; D: NA; size: many; CDR3: CSARDSRIYEQYF; DNA: TGCAGTGCTAGGGACAGTCGAATCTACGAGCAGTACTTC
J: TRBJ1-6; V: TRBV6-2/TRBV6-3; D: NA; size: NA; CDR3: CAVGTLVSESPLHF; DNA: TGTGCCGTGGGGACACTGGTATCGGAATCACCCCTCCACTTT
J: TRBJ2-4; V: TRBV4-2; D: TRBD2; size: NA; CDR3: CASSPGLAGGDEYF; DNA: TGTGCCAGCAGCCCAGGACTAGCGGGGGGTGATGAGTACTTC
J: TRBJ2-2; V: TRBV9; D: NA; size: many; CDR3: CASKSGHNTGELFF; DNA: TGTGCCAGCAAATCGGGACACAACACCGGGGAGCTGTTTTTT
J: TRBJ1-5; V: TRBV12-3/TRBV12-4; D: TRBD1; size: many; CDR3: CASSVGQGRNQPQHF; DNA: TGTGCCAGCAGTGTGGGACAGGGCAGGAATCAGCCCCAGCATTTT
J: TRBJ2-7; V: TRBV3-1; D: TRBD2; size: few; CDR3: CASSLSGSITYEQYF; DNA: TGTGCCAGCAGCTTAAGCGGGAGTATCACCTACGAGCAGTACTTC
J: TRBJ1-2; V: TRBV11-2; D: TRBD1; size: many; CDR3: CASSFDRGLYGYTF; DNA: TGTGCCAGCAGCTTCGACAGGGGACTCTATGGCTACACCTTC
J: TRBJ2-7; V: TRBV25-1; D: TRBD1; size: few; CDR3: CASSYPGQSSYEQYF; DNA: TGTGCCAGCAGTTACCCGGGACAGAGCTCCTACGAGCAGTACTTC
J: TRBJ2-3; V: TRBV5-4; D: NA; size: few; CDR3: CASSAGAARSTDTQYF; DNA: TGTGCCAGCAGCGCCGGGGCCGCTCGTAGCACAGATACGCAGTATTTT
J: TRBJ2-5; V: TRBV11-2; D: NA; size: many; CDR3: CASSPRAGAQTQYF; DNA: TGTGCCAGCAGCCCTCGGGCAGGGGCGCAGACCCAGTACTTC
J: TRBJ2-5; V: TRBV2; D: NA; size: many; CDR3: CASSETEETQYF; DNA: TGTGCCAGCAGTGAGACAGAAGAGACCCAGTACTTC
J: TRBJ2-3; V: TRBV6-5; D: NA; size: many; CDR3: CASSYTGSTDTQYF; DNA: TGTGCCAGCAGTTATACGGGTAGCACAGATACGCAGTATTTT
J: TRBJ2-7; V: TRBV5-1; D: NA; size: few; CDR3: CASSPRVDTYEQYF; DNA: TGCGCCAGCAGCCCCCGTGTGGATACCTACGAGCAGTACTTC
J: TRBJ2-7; V: TRBV28; D: NA; size: many; CDR3: CATSSYYEQYF; DNA: TGTGCCACTTCTTCGTACTACGAGCAGTACTTC
J: TRBJ2-7; V: TRBV20-1; D: TRBD2; size: many; CDR3: CSARPPGLAGGEQYF; DNA: TGCAGTGCTAGACCTCCGGGACTAGCGGGAGGGGAGCAGTACTTC
J: TRBJ1-5; V: TRBV12-3/TRBV12-4; D: NA; size: many; CDR3: CASSTNSGGNQPQHF; DNA: TGTGCCAGCAGCACTAACTCAGGGGGCAATCAGCCCCAGCATTTT
J: TRBJ1-4; V: TRBV2; D: TRBD1; size: NA; CDR3: CASSFGTGSEKLFF; DNA: TGTGCCAGCAGTTTCGGGACAGGGAGTGAAAAACTGTTTTTT
J: TRBJ1-2; V: TRBV20-1; D: NA; size: many; CDR3: CSARDPLGYGYTF; DNA: TGCAGTGCTAGAGATCCGTTAGGCTATGGCTACACCTTC
J: TRBJ2-6; V: TRBV9; D: NA; size: few; CDR3: CASSVGVRSSGANVLTF; DNA: TGTGCCAGCAGCGTCGGGGTCAGAAGCTCTGGGGCCAACGTCCTGACTTTC
J: TRBJ2-6; V: TRBV25-1; D: TRBD1; size: many; CDR3: CASCPGGSGANVLTF; DNA: TGTGCCAGCTGCCCAGGGGGATCCGGGGCCAACGTCCTGACTTTC
J: TRBJ2-3; V: TRBV5-4; D: NA; size: few; CDR3: CASSLGATSTDTQYF; DNA: TGTGCCAGCAGCTTGGGGGCGACCAGCACAGATACGCAGTATTTT
J: TRBJ2-5; V: TRBV18; D: NA; size: NA; CDR3: CASSPRTAQETQYF; DNA: TGTGCCAGCTCACCCAGGACTGCGCAAGAGACCCAGTACTTC
J: TRBJ1-5; V: TRBV6-5; D: NA; size: many; CDR3: CASSYNRDGYQPQHF; DNA: TGTGCCAGCAGTTACAACCGGGACGGGTATCAGCCCCAGCATTTT
J: TRBJ2-1; V: TRBV10-3; D: NA; size: many; CDR3: CAIRDTGSEQFF; DNA: TGTGCCATCAGGGACACTGGTAGTGAGCAGTTCTTC
J: TRBJ1-3; V: TRBV7-2; D: NA; size: NA; CDR3: CASSLQGSGGNTIYF; DNA: TGTGCCAGCAGCTTACAGGGATCGGGGGGAAACACCATATATTTT
J: TRBJ2-3; V: TRBV6-1; D: NA; size: few; CDR3: CASRKLTGSTDTQYF; DNA: TGTGCCAGCAGGAAACTCACAGGGAGTACAGATACGCAGTATTTT
J: TRBJ2-7; V: TRBV28; D: TRBD1; size: NA; CDR3: CASSLPGDRGYEQYF; DNA: TGTGCCAGCAGTTTACCGGGAGACAGGGGCTACGAGCAGTACTTC
J: TRBJ1-1; V: TRBV7-9; D: NA; size: many; CDR3: CASSPDSLGTEAFF; DNA: TGTGCCAGCAGCCCTGACAGCCTCGGCACTGAAGCTTTCTTT
J: TRBJ1-2; V: TRBV4-3; D: NA; size: many; CDR3: CASSQGTEPHGYTF; DNA: TGCGCCAGCAGCCAAGGGACGGAGCCTCATGGCTACACCTTC
J: TRBJ2-3; V: TRBV20-1; D: NA; size: few; CDR3: CSARDGGEGTDTQYF; DNA: TGCAGTGCTAGAGATGGCGGGGAAGGCACAGATACGCAGTATTTT
J: TRBJ2-6; V: TRBV4-2; D: TRBD1; size: many; CDR3: CASSHAGTGGSSGANVLTF; DNA: TGTGCCAGCAGCCATGCCGGGACAGGGGGCTCCTCTGGGGCCAACGTCCTGACTTTC
J: TRBJ2-7; V: TRBV6-2/TRBV6-3; D: NA; size: many; CDR3: CASTDPAGEQYF; DNA: TGTGCCAGCACCGACCCTGCTGGGGAGCAGTACTTC
J: TRBJ1-5; V: TRBV20-1; D: NA; size: many; CDR3: CSASRVGQPQHF; DNA: TGCAGTGCTAGCCGAGTTGGTCAGCCCCAGCATTTT
J: TRBJ2-7; V: TRBV10-3; D: TRBD1; size: few; CDR3: CAISTPGQGTYEQYF; DNA: TGTGCCATCAGTACCCCCGGACAGGGAACCTACGAGCAGTACTTC
J: TRBJ1-2; V: TRBV18; D: NA; size: NA; CDR3: CASSPGTPNNYGYTF; DNA: TGTGCCAGCTCACCCGGGACACCTAATAACTATGGCTACACCTTC
J: TRBJ2-7; V: TRBV10-3; D: NA; size: few; CDR3: CATNKGWGGNYEQYF; DNA: TGTGCCACCAACAAAGGGTGGGGCGGGAACTACGAGCAGTACTTC